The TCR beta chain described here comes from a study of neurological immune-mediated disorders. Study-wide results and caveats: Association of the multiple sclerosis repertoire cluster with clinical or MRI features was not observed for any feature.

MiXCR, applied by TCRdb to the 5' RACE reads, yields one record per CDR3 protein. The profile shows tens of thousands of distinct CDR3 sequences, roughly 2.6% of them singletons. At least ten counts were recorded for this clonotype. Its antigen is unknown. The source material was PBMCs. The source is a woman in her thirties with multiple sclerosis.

The chain's CDR3 is CASSSGLWRTEAFF. CDR3 coding DNA: TGTGCCAGCAGCTCGGGACTTTGGAGGACTGAAGCTTTCTTT. V and J are TRBV7-2 and TRBJ1-1; D is possibly TRBD1 (5 bases). The V and J ends lost 4 bases and 5 bases respectively, with 14 bases between them. The V gene's germline CDR1 is SGHTA and CDR2 FQGNSA. The CDR3 is 14 amino acids. The full variable domain, with the rest looked up from reference TRBV7-2 and TRBJ1-1, is GAGVSQSPSNKVTEKGKDVELRCDPISGHTALYWYRQSLGQGLEFLIYFQGNSAPDKSGLPSDRFSAERTGGSVSTLTIQRTQQEDSAVYLCASSSGLWRTEAFFGQGTRLTVV.